These 30 T cell receptor beta chains originate from one sample sequenced in a study of cytomegalovirus exposure and HLA in healthy donors. Researchers ran the PCR with 60 Vbeta and 13 Jbeta primers. Here immunoSEQ multiplex PCR was the method, and the copy in TCRdb shows in-frame clones only, minus some. The data hold about 80,000 clones, with approximately 62% observed a single time. The sequencing input was PBMCs. The receptors here all came from a male donor in good health and CMV-seropositive.

The chain is built from TRBV18 and TRBJ2-5; D might be TRBD1 (5 bases). Germline lookup yields CDR1 KGHSH and CDR2 LQKENI. The CDR3 extends over 14 amino acids. The germline V and J ends were trimmed by 0 bases and 5 bases, with 10 bases remaining between them. CDR3 protein: CASSPPDSRETQYF. The CDR3 nucleotides are TGTGCCAGCTCACCACCTGACAGCCGGGAGACCCAGTACTTC. Combining the CDR3 with reference TRBV18 and TRBJ2-5 gives the whole variable domain NAGVMQNPRHLVRRRGQEARLRCSPMKGHSHVYWYRQLPEEGLKFMVYLQKENIIDESGMPKERFSAEFPKEGPSILRIQQVVRGDSAAYFCASSPPDSRETQYFGPGTRLLVL.

The rearrangement uses TRBV11-2 and TRBJ2-1; 7 positions match TRBD1. The CDR3 length is 15 residues. Unmatched junction bases numbered 12, after V lost 5 bases and J lost 8 bases. CDR1 and CDR2 from the germline V gene are SGHAT and FQNNGV. The CDR3 region has the DNA TGTGCCAGCAGCACCCTACAACAGGGGTACGATGAGCAGTTCTTC. Amino acids: CASSTLQQGYDEQFF.

The chain is built from TRBV11-1 and TRBJ2-2; tentatively, D is TRBD1 (6 bases). This CDR3 contains 13 residues. From germline, CDR1 is SGHAT and CDR2 FQDESV (reference sequence). Trimming cost V 3 bases and J 4 bases, with 6 bases left between them. The CDR3 sequence is CASSLDSTGELFF. The CDR3 nucleotides read TGTGCCAGCAGCTTGGACAGCACCGGGGAGCTGTTTTTT.

This clone was seen just once. The rearrangement links TRBV2 to TRBJ1-2, with a possible D match to TRBD1 (5 bases). From germline, CDR1 is SNHLY and CDR2 FYNNEI. V lost 3 bases, J lost 0 bases, and 5 bases lay in between. The CDR3 runs to 13 residues. CDR3 region: CASSEDTNYGYTF. CDR3 bases: TGTGCCAGCAGTGAGGACACTAACTATGGCTACACCTTC.

The rearrangement joins TRBV28 to TRBJ2-7; no clear D. CDR1 is MDHEN and CDR2 is SYDVKM in the germline V gene. The CDR3 sequence is 12 residues long. V dropped 3 bases and J dropped 7 bases, with 10 bases sitting between them. This CDR3 is CASSFGVREQYF. The CDR3 DNA is TGTGCCAGCAGTTTTGGAGTGCGGGAGCAGTACTTC.

This sequence joins TRBV28 and TRBJ1-2, with D perhaps TRBD1 (5 bases). The CDR3 has 15 amino acids. V was shortened by 6 bases and J by 6 bases, with 20 bases between the two germline ends. Germline CDR1 reads MDHEN; CDR2 reads SYDVKM. As DNA, the CDR3 is TGTGCCAGCAGCCCCCGCGGGGGGGAAGTGGATGGCTACACCTTC. It specifies CASSPRGGEVDGYTF.

The chain is built from TRBV5-4 and TRBJ2-3, with 13 bases that match TRBD2. The ends lost 0 bases at V and 1 base at J; junction bases unmatched: 2. The CDR3 is made up of 17 amino acids. From germline, CDR1 is SGHNT and CDR2 YYREEE (reference sequence). The CDR3 loop is CASSLGTSGRGTDTQYF. Written as DNA, the CDR3 is TGTGCCAGCAGCTTGGGGACTAGCGGGAGAGGCACAGATACGCAGTATTTT.

The gene calls are TRBV27 and TRBJ2-3; 9 nucleotides agree with TRBD1. CDR3 length: 15 amino acids. Germline V gene lookup returns CDR1 MNHEY and CDR2 SMNVEV (reference sequence). The V segment lost 1 base and the J segment 4 bases; nucleotides outside the gene matches: 3. The CDR3 region has the DNA TGTGCCAGCAGTTTATGGGGACAGGGCGCAGATACGCAGTATTTT. The encoded protein is CASSLWGQGADTQYF.

This chain joins TRBV28 and TRBJ1-5; D is ambiguous. The CDR3 covers 12 residues. V dropped 5 bases and J dropped 11 bases, with 13 bases sitting between them. The V gene's germline CDR1 is MDHEN and CDR2 SYDVKM. The CDR3 DNA is TGTGCCAGCAGTCTACAGCCGAGGGCCCAGCATTTT. Translating gives CASSLQPRAQHF.

V is TRBV10-3 and J is TRBJ2-3; a weak D match, TRBD1 (5 bases). Looked up from germline, CDR1 is ENHRY and CDR2 is SYGVKD. The CDR3 runs to 13 residues. Trimming removed 8 bases at V and 0 bases at J, with 9 bases between. The CDR3 region has the DNA TGTGCCATCGGGGCGCCGAGCACAGATACGCAGTATTTT. Protein sequence: CAIGAPSTDTQYF.

The chain recombines TRBV10-3 with TRBJ2-1, with D possibly being TRBD2 (5 bases). The CDR3 is 13 residues long. V was trimmed by 0 bases and J by 7 bases, leaving 7 bases between them. Germline V gives CDR1 ENHRY, CDR2 SYGVKD. CDR3 bases: TGTGCCATCAGTGAGTCGGGAGTTAATGAGCAGTTCTTC. It specifies CAISESGVNEQFF.

The rearrangement uses TRBV7-2 and TRBJ1-1; TRBD1 is a possible D gene (5 bases). Germline CDR1 is SGHTA and CDR2 is FQGNSA. The V and J ends lost 3 bases and 0 bases respectively, with 8 bases between them. CDR3 length: 14 residues. The CDR3 sequence is CASSFMGLNTEAFF. CDR3 nucleotide sequence: TGTGCCAGCAGCTTCATGGGGCTGAACACTGAAGCTTTCTTT.

The rearrangement joins TRBV6-5 to TRBJ1-1; tentatively, D is TRBD1 (5 bases). This CDR3 region has 16 residues. Germline V gene sequence: CDR1 MNHEY, CDR2 SVGAGI. V gave up 0 bases and J gave up 10 bases, with 21 bases separating them. This chain's CDR3 is CASSYSTLGAGEIAFF. DNA for the CDR3: TGTGCCAGCAGTTACTCGACCCTAGGGGCAGGCGAAATAGCTTTCTTT.

V is TRBV9 and J is TRBJ2-7; D is perhaps TRBD2 (6 bases). In germline, CDR1 is SGDLS, CDR2 YYNGEE. The ends were cut back, 0 bases at V and 5 bases at J, with 12 bases in the middle. This CDR3 contains 14 residues. CDR3 residues: CASSVAAGGNEQYF. The DNA for the CDR3 is TGTGCCAGCAGCGTAGCCGCTGGGGGGAACGAGCAGTACTTC.

V and J are TRBV28 and TRBJ2-1; TRBD1 agrees at 10 bases. V trimming: 6 bases; J trimming: 7 bases; junction bases outside the gene matches: 6. The CDR3 is made up of 14 amino acids. Germline V CDR1 and CDR2: MDHEN, SYDVKM. CDR3 nucleotide sequence: TGTGCCAGCAGATCTCCGGGACAGGGGAATGAGCAGTTCTTC. Its translation is CASRSPGQGNEQFF.

The chain has TRBV19 and TRBJ1-1; D gene uncertain. CDR3 length: 13 amino acids. Trimming shortened V by 5 bases and J by 1 base, and 8 bases separated the two germline ends. In germline, CDR1 is LNHDA, CDR2 SQIVND (reference sequence). The CDR3 region is CASSPGPNTEAFF. CDR3 nucleotide sequence: TGTGCCAGTAGTCCTGGCCCGAACACTGAAGCTTTCTTT.

This clone was recorded a few times. The genes are TRBV25-1 and TRBJ1-2; unclear D gene. This CDR3 has 14 amino acids. Deletions cut 4 bases from V and 8 bases from J, with 17 bases between. Germline assignment: CDR1 MGHDK and CDR2 SYGVNS. CDR3 in DNA: TGTGCCAGCAGTGCCTCTCTGTCTGGAGGAGGCTACACCTTC. Its translation is CASSASLSGGGYTF.

CDR3 in DNA: TGTGCCAGCAGTTGGGGACAGACCAATCAGCCCCAGCATTTT. This sequence encodes CASSWGQTNQPQHF. The chain is built from TRBV6-5 and TRBJ1-5, with 7 nucleotides matching TRBD1. The CDR3 runs 14 residues. The J segment lost 3 bases and the V segment lost 4 bases, leaving 3 bases of the junction unmatched. Per the germline V gene, CDR1 is MNHEY and CDR2 is SVGAGI.

This clone was recorded a few times. This chain connects TRBV7-9 to TRBJ1-5, with D unresolved. Germline loops: CDR1 SEHNR, CDR2 FQNEAQ (reference sequence). The V and J ends lost 4 bases and 5 bases respectively, with 12 bases between them. This CDR3 is 14 amino acids long. The CDR3 coding sequence is TGTGCCAGCAGCTCCGCACCGAGCGATCAGCCCCAGCATTTT. Protein sequence: CASSSAPSDQPQHF.

The chain recombines TRBV7-3 with TRBJ2-5; a weak D match, TRBD2 (7 bases). Germline V gives CDR1 SGHTA, CDR2 FQGTGA. V lost 1 base and J 5 bases, leaving 17 bases between the germline ends. There are 16 residues in the CDR3. CDR3 nucleotides: TGTGCCAGCAGCTTAAGTGGAGGGGGGGCCGTGGAGACCCAGTACTTC. Its protein product is CASSLSGGGAVETQYF.

J is TRBJ2-5 and V is TRBV7-8; TRBD1 agrees at 9 bases. This CDR3 is 14 amino acids long. Trimming took 1 base from V and 11 from J; bases not matched to a gene: 8. The germline gives CDR1 SGHVS, CDR2 FQNEAQ. The CDR3 DNA sequence: TGTGCCAGCAGCTTAGTGGGACAGGGAAGGGCACAGTACTTC. Its protein is CASSLVGQGRAQYF.

V gene TRBV2 combines with J gene TRBJ2-7; D gene ambiguous. V was pared by 6 bases and J by 2 bases, with 5 bases between. The CDR3 runs to 11 residues. The germline gives CDR1 SNHLY, CDR2 FYNNEI. The CDR3 reads CASRRTYEQYF. CDR3 DNA: TGTGCCAGCAGGAGGACCTACGAGCAGTACTTC.

The DNA for the CDR3 is TGTGCAAGTCGCCACCGGGACAGGGGTATACTAGGATACTTC. Protein: CASRHRDRGILGYF. This chain links TRBV12-2 with TRBJ2-7; TRBD1 was called by the table and not checked on the DNA. TRBV12-2 is an annotated pseudogene. The CDR3 is 14 residues long.

This clone came up a few times. The V gene is TRBV4-1, the J gene TRBJ2-1, with TRBD2 matching over 12 bases. The ends lost 2 bases at V and 5 bases at J; junction bases unmatched: 4. This CDR3 is 16 amino acids long. Germline CDR1 MGHRA, CDR2 YSYEKL. CDR3 nucleotide sequence: TGCGCCAGCAGCCAACTAGCGGGAGGGAACCACAATGAGCAGTTCTTC. Amino acid sequence: CASSQLAGGNHNEQFF.

The chain is built from TRBV5-1 and TRBJ2-7, with 8 bases lining up with TRBD1. The ends lost 4 bases at V and 6 bases at J; junction bases unmatched: 12. The CDR3 is made up of 15 amino acids. Germline-derived CDR1 and CDR2 are SGHRS and YFSETQ. Here the CDR3 reads CASSLSGTGTAEQYF. CDR3 DNA sequence: TGCGCCAGCAGCCTGTCCGGGACAGGAACGGCCGAGCAGTACTTC.

Comment on this clone: An end of the junction differs from the germline gene, which may be a read error. V and J are TRBV15 and TRBJ2-7; TRBD2 aligns across 12 bases. Germline V CDR1 and CDR2: LNHNV, YYDKDF (reference sequence). The CDR3 sequence is 19 residues long. In DNA, the CDR3 is TGTGCCACCAGCCGAGAGGTTAGGAGACTAGCGGGGGTCCCCTACGAGCAGTACTTC. This sequence encodes CATSREVRRLAGVPYEQYF.

The rearrangement links TRBV5-4 to TRBJ2-7; 9 bases align to TRBD2. The CDR3 runs to 17 residues. V lost 0 bases to trimming and J lost 2 bases; unmatched junction nucleotides: 9. Germline values: CDR1 SGHNT, CDR2 YYREEE (reference sequence). In DNA form, the CDR3 reads TGTGCCAGCAGCTTGGAATATACAGCGGGGGGAACCTACGAGCAGTACTTC. This translates into CASSLEYTAGGTYEQYF.

The chain combines TRBV18 with TRBJ1-3; no definite D call. Trimming removed 2 bases from V and 2 bases from J, with 10 bases in between. The CDR3 totals 15 residues. Per germline, CDR1 KGHSH and CDR2 LQKENI. The CDR3 region has the DNA TGTGCCAGCTCACCATTCTCGGAGGCTGGAAACACCATATATTTT. This codes for CASSPFSEAGNTIYF.

The CDR3, as DNA: TGTGCCAGCCGTCGGGGGGAACAGGACGAGCAGTACTTC. As protein: CASRRGEQDEQYF. The chain couples TRBV28 to TRBJ2-7; TRBD2 matches at 7 bases. The germline V gene encodes CDR1 MDHEN and CDR2 SYDVKM. With 8 bases clipped from V and 5 bases from J, the junction kept 9 bases outside the gene matches. The CDR3 loop spans 13 amino acids.

The rearrangement uses TRBV5-8 and TRBJ2-1, with 8 positions matching TRBD2. With 0 bases clipped from V and 0 bases from J, the junction kept 5 bases outside the gene matches. Germline lookup yields CDR1 SGHTS and CDR2 YDEGEE. The CDR3 extends over 17 amino acids. CDR3 in amino acids: CASSLGLLAASYNEQFF. The CDR3 nucleotides read TGTGCCAGCAGCTTGGGCCTACTAGCGGCCTCCTACAATGAGCAGTTCTTC.